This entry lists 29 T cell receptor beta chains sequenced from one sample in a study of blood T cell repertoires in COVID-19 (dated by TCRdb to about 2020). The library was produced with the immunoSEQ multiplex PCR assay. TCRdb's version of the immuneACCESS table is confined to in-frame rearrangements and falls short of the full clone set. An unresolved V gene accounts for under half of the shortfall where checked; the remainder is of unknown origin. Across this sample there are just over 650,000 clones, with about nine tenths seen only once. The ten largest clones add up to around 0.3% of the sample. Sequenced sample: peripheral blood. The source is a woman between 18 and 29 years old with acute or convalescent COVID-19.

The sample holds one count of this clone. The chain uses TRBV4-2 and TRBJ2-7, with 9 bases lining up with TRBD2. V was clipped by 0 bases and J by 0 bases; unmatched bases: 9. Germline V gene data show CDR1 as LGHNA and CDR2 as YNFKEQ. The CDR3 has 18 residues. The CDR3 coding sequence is TGTGCCAGCAGCCAAGATCCAGCGGGGGGTGAAATCTCCTACGAGCAGTACTTC. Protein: CASSQDPAGGEISYEQYF.

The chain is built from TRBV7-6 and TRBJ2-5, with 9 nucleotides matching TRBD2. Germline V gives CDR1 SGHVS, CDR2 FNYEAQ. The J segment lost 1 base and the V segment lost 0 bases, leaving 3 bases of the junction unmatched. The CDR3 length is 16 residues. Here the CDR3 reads CASSLASGGPQETQYF. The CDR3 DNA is TGTGCCAGCAGCTTAGCGAGCGGGGGGCCCCAAGAGACCCAGTACTTC. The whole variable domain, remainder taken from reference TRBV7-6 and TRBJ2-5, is GAGVSQSPRYKVTKRGQDVALRCDPISGHVSLYWYRQALGQGPEFLTYFNYEAQQDKSGLPNDRFSAERPEGSISTLTIQRTEQRDSAMYRCASSLASGGPQETQYFGPGTRLLVL.

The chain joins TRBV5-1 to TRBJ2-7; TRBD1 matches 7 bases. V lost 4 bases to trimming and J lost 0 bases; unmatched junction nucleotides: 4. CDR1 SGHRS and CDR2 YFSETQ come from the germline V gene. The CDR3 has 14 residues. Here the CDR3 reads CASSPRDSSYEQYF. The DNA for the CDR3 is TGCGCCAGCAGCCCCCGGGACAGCTCCTACGAGCAGTACTTC.

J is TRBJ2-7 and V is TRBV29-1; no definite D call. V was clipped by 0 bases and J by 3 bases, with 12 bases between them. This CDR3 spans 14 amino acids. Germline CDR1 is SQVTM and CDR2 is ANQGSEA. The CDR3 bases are TGCAGCGTTGAAGATGACCGGAACTACTACGAGCAGTACTTC. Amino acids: CSVEDDRNYYEQYF.

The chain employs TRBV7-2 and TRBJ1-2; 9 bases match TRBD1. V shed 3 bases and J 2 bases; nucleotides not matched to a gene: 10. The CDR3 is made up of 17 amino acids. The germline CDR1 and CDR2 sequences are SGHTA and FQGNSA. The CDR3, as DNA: TGTGCCAGCAGCTTGGATGCCGGGACAGGGCGAAACTATGGCTACACCTTC. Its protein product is CASSLDAGTGRNYGYTF.

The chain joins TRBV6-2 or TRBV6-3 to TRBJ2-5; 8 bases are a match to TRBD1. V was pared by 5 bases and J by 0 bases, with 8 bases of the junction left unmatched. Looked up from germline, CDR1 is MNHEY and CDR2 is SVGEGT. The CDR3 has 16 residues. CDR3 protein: CASSRRTGSHQETQYF. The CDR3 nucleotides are TGTGCCAGCAGTCGACGGACAGGGTCCCACCAAGAGACCCAGTACTTC.

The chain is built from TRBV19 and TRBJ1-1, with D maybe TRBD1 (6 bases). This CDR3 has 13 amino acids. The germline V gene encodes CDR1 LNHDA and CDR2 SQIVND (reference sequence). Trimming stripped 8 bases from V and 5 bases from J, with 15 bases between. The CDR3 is CASALGGQTEAFF. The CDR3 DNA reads TGTGCCAGTGCCCTGGGGGGGCAGACTGAAGCTTTCTTT.

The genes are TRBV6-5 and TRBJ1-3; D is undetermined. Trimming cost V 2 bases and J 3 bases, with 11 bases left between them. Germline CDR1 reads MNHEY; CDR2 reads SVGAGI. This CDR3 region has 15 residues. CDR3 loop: CASSYGFGIGNTIYF. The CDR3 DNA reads TGTGCCAGCAGTTACGGGTTCGGGATTGGAAACACCATATATTTT.

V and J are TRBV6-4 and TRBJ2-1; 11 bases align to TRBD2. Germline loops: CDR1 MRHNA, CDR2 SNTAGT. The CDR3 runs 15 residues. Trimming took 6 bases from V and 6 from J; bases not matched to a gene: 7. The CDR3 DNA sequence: TGTGCCAGCAGCCTAGCGGGGGGAGAAAGCAATGAGCAGTTCTTC. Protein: CASSLAGGESNEQFF.

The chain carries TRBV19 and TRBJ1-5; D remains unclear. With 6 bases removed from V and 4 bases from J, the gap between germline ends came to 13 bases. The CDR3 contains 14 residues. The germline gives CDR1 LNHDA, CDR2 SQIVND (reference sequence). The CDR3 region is CASRTRQLNQPQHF. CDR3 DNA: TGTGCCAGTAGGACCAGACAATTGAATCAGCCCCAGCATTTT.

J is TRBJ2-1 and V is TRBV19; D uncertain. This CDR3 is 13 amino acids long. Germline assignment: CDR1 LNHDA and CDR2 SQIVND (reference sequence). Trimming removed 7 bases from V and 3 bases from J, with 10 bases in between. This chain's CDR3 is CASTPPGYNEQFF. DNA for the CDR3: TGTGCCAGTACCCCGCCCGGCTACAATGAGCAGTTCTTC.

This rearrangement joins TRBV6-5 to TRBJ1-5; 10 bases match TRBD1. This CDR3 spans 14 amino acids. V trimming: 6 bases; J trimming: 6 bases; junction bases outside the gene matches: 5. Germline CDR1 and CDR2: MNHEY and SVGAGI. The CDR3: CASSPRTGGQPQHF. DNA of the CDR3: TGTGCCAGCAGCCCCCGGACAGGGGGTCAGCCCCAGCATTTT.

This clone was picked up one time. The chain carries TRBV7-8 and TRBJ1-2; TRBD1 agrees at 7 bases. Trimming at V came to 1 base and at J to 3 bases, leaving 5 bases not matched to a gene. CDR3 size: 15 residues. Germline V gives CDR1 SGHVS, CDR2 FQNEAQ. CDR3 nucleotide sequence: TGTGCCAGCAGCTTAGGAGGACAGGCCTACTATGGCTACACCTTC. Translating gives CASSLGGQAYYGYTF. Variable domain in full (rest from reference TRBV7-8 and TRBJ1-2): GAGVSQSPRYKVAKRGQDVALRCDPISGHVSLFWYQQALGQGPEFLTYFQNEAQLDKSGLPSDRFFAERPEGSVSTLKIQRTQQEDSAVYLCASSLGGQAYYGYTFGSGTRLTVV.

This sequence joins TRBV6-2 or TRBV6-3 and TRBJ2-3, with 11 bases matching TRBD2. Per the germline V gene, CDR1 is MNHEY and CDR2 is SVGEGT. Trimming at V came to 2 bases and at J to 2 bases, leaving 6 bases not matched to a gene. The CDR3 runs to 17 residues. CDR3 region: CASSYGLAGGPTDTQYF. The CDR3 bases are TGTGCCAGCAGTTACGGGCTAGCGGGGGGACCCACAGATACGCAGTATTTT.

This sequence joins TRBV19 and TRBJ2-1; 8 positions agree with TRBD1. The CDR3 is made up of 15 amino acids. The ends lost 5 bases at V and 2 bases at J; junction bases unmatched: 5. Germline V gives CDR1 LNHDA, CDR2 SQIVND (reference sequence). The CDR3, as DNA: TGTGCCAGTAGTGGGGGGACAGGACCCTACAATGAGCAGTTCTTC. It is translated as CASSGGTGPYNEQFF.

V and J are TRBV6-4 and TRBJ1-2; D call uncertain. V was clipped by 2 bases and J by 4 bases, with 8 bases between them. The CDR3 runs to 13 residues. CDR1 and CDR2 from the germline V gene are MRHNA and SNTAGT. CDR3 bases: TGTGCCAGCAGTGACAAGCCAGGCTATGGCTACACCTTC. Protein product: CASSDKPGYGYTF.

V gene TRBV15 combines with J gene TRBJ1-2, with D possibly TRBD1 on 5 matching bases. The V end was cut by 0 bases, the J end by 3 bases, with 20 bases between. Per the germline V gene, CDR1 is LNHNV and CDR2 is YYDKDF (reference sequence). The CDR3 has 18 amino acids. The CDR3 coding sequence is TGTGCCACCAGCAGAGACCTCCACGGGGGAAATCGGGACTATGGCTACACCTTC. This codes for CATSRDLHGGNRDYGYTF.

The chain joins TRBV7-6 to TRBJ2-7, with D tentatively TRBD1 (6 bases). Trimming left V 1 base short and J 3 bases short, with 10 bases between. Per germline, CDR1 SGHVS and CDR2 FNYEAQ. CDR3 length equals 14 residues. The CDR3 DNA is TGTGCCAGCAGCTTAGGGGTACAGGGCTACGAGCAGTACTTC. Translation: CASSLGVQGYEQYF.

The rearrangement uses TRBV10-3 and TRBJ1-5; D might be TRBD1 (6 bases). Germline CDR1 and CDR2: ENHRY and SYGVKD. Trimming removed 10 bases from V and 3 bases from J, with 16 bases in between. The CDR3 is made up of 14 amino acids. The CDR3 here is CATGRTGFNQPQHF. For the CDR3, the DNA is TGTGCCACCGGGCGAACAGGGTTCAATCAGCCCCAGCATTTT.

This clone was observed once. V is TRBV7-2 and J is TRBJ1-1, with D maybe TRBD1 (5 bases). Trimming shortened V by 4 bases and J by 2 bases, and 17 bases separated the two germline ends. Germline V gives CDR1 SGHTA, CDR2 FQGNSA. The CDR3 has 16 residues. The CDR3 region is CASSSYGGKENTEAFF. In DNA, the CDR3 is TGTGCCAGCAGCTCTTACGGGGGGAAGGAAAACACTGAAGCTTTCTTT.

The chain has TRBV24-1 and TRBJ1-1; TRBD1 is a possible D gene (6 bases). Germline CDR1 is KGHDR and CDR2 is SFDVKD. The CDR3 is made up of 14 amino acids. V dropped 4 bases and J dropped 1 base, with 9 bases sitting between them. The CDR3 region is CATSETGKNTEAFF. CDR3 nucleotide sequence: TGTGCCACCAGTGAAACAGGGAAGAACACTGAAGCTTTCTTT.

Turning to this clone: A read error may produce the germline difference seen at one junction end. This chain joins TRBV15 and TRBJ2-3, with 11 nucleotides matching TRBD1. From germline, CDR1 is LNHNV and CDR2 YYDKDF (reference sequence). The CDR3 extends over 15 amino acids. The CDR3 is CATSRAPTGTGGIHF. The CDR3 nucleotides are TGTGCCACCAGCAGAGCCCCGACCGGGACAGGGGGAATACATTTT.

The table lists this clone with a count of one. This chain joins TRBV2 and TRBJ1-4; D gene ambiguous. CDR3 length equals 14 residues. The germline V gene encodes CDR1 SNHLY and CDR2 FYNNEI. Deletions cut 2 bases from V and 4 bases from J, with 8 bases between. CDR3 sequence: CASSEILVNEKLFF. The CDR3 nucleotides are TGTGCCAGCAGTGAAATTCTAGTTAATGAAAAACTGTTTTTT.

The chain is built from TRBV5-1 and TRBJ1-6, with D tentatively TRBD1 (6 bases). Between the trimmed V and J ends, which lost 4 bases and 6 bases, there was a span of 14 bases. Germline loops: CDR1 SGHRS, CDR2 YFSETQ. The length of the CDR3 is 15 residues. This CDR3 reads CASSVDSPRNSPLHF. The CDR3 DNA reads TGCGCCAGCAGCGTGGACAGCCCGCGTAATTCACCCCTCCACTTT. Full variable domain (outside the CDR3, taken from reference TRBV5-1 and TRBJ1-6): KAGVTQTPRYLIKTRGQQVTLSCSPISGHRSVSWYQQTPGQGLQFLFEYFSETQRNKGNFPGRFSGRQFSNSRSEMNVSTLELGDSALYLCASSVDSPRNSPLHFGNGTRLTVT.

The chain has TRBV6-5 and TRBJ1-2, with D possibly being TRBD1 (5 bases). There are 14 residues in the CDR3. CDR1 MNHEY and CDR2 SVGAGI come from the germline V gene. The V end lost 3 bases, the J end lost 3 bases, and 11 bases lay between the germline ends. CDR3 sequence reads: CASSYNQGDYGYTF. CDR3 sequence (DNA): TGTGCCAGCAGTTATAACCAGGGTGACTATGGCTACACCTTC.

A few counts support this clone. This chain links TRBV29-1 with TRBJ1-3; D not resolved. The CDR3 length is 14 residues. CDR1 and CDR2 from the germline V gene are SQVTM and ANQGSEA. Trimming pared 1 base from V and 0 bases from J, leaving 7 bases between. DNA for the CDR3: TGCAGCGTTGAAGTACCGAGCTCTGGAAACACCATATATTTT. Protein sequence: CSVEVPSSGNTIYF.

The CDR3 sequence is CASSRRPAGDNSPLHF. The CDR3 DNA reads TGTGCCAGCAGTCGAAGGCCAGCGGGAGATAATTCACCCCTCCACTTT. This chain uses TRBV2 with TRBJ1-6; D remains unclear. V was pared by 5 bases and J by 5 bases, with 16 bases between. The germline CDR1 and CDR2 sequences are SNHLY and FYNNEI. The CDR3 contains 16 residues.

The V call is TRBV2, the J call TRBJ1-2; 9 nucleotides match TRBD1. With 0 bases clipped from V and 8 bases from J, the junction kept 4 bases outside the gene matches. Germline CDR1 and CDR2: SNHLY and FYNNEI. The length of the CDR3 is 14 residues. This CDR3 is CASSEAGQGRGYTF. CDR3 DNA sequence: TGTGCCAGCAGTGAAGCGGGACAGGGTCGAGGCTACACCTTC.

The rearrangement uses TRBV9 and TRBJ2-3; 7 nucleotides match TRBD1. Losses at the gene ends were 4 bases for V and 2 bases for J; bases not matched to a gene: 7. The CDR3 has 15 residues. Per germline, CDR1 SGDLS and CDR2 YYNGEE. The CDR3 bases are TGTGCCAGCAGCCCCACACAGGGGATCACAGATACGCAGTATTTT. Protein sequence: CASSPTQGITDTQYF.